A selection of T cell receptor beta chains follows, all from one sample in a study of cytomegalovirus exposure and HLA in healthy donors. Data came from immunoSEQ multiplex PCR; TCRdb stores just in-frame clones and leaves some out. The table records some 40,000 clones, roughly 80% of them present only once. Specimen: PBMCs. The receptor set was obtained from a man aged 45 to 65 in good health and CMV-seronegative. Both conserved end residues are trimmed from each CDR3.

v_gene	j_gene	CDR3aa
TRBV10-3	TRBJ2-7	AISESDEQY
TRBV19	TRBJ2-1	ASSIISGRANNEQF
TRBV5-6	TRBJ1-3	ASSWRLGGGGNTIY
TRBV10-3	TRBJ2-1	AISSPTGLESYNEQF
TRBV19	TRBJ2-3	ASSLSPGQGSGTDTQY
TRBV5-6	TRBJ1-1	ASSLTVNTEAF
TRBV29-1	TRBJ2-7	SVGSGQGSFSGTYEQY
TRBV11-1	TRBJ2-2	ASSLVAGAGELF
TRBV11-2	TRBJ2-1	ASSLGAERDSNEQF
TRBV7-2	TRBJ2-1	ASSFLPGNNEQF
TRBV25-1	TRBJ1-2	ASSESRGYGSYGYT
TRBV5-6	TRBJ1-4	ASSRPDRGEKLF
TRBV6-5	TRBJ2-7	ASSYLAPLAEQY
TRBV2	TRBJ2-1	ASKDPRDRGLWEQF
TRBV7-7	TRBJ2-1	ASSLYPLAGVMVKFGNEQF
TRBV5-4	TRBJ2-3	ASSSFGRGDTDTQY
TRBV4-1	TRBJ1-5	ASSPGRTDHQPQH
TRBV19	TRBJ2-4	ASSKTRDTPGASAKNIQY
TRBV6-6	TRBJ2-5	ASEPAGASETQY